These T cell receptor beta chains were read from a single sample in a study of CD8 T cells in Susac syndrome. Using its own MiXCR run on the immunoSEQ multiplex PCR reads, TCRdb lists one record per CDR3 protein. This table holds 150,000 or so distinct CDR3 sequences, about 91% found once. Input material: CD4+ T cells from PBMCs. Receptors were obtained from a human donor in good health. Both conserved end residues are trimmed from each CDR3.

V	J	CDR3
TRBV9	TRBJ2-4	ASSPYGSGKNIQY
TRBV30	TRBJ2-7	AWSVPGRGYSYEQY
TRBV4-3	TRBJ1-2	ASSQANGPRGYT
TRBV10-3	TRBJ2-3	AISESPAGATDTQY
TRBV5-1	TRBJ2-1	ASSLGSSNQDEQF
TRBV6-1	TRBJ1-2	ASSITVPVDGYT
TRBV12-3/TRBV12-4	TRBJ2-7	ASSFSTYEQY
TRBV28	TRBJ1-5	ASSGTVQPQH
TRBV29-1	TRBJ1-2	SVEDSNYGYT
TRBV7-2	TRBJ2-2	ASRSSGTASAGELF
TRBV2	TRBJ2-7	ASIPKSSYEQY
TRBV19	TRBJ2-7	ASRVRDSSYEQY
TRBV28	TRBJ2-5	ASSQGDVETQY
TRBV20-1	TRBJ2-3	SASGGSTDTQY
TRBV5-1	TRBJ2-1	ASSSGGDEQF
TRBV6-5	TRBJ2-1	ASSYPSGWSSYNEQF
TRBV19	TRBJ1-5	ASSIEGVSNQPQH
TRBV7-9	TRBJ2-1	ASSLGRGGSSYNEQF
TRBV11-1	TRBJ2-7	ASSPDTDQLAGGPWYEQY
TRBV7-9	TRBJ2-7	ASSPLQGSGEQY
TRBV28	TRBJ1-5	ASSPTLGGQPQH
TRBV19	TRBJ2-2	ASSVRRGTNTGELF
TRBV5-1	TRBJ2-6	ASSLDATSGANVLT
TRBV9	TRBJ2-2	ASSVPGHNTGELF
TRBV24-1	TRBJ2-1	ATSDWVGTGSYNEQF
TRBV5-1	TRBJ2-1	ASSLAGGGYNEQF
TRBV30	TRBJ1-5	AWSVQTGGEPQH
TRBV3-1	TRBJ2-3	ASSPGQGEY
TRBV3-1	TRBJ2-7	ASSQARSSYEQY
TRBV5-6	TRBJ2-2	ASSLGREMNTGELF
TRBV3-1	TRBJ2-7	ASVVRDHEQY
TRBV7-2	TRBJ2-5	ASSLARETQY
TRBV4-1	TRBJ2-1	ASSQTSRKVNEQF